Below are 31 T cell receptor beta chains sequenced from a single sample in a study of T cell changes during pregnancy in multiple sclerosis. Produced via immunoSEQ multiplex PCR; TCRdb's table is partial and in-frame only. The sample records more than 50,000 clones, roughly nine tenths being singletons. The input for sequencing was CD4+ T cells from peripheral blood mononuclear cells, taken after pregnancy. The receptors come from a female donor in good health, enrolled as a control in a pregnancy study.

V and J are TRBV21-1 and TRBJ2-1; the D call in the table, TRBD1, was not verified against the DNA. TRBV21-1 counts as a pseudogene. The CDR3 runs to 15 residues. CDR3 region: CASVQGAGGLYEQFF. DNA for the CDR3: TGTGCCAGCGTCCAAGGGGCAGGGGGCCTTTATGAGCAGTTCTTC.

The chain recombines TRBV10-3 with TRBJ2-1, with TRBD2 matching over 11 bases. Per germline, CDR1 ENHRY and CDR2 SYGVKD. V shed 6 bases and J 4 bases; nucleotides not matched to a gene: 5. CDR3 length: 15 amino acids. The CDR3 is CAIRPGTSGYNEQFF. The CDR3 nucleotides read TGTGCCATCAGGCCCGGGACTAGCGGTTACAATGAGCAGTTCTTC.

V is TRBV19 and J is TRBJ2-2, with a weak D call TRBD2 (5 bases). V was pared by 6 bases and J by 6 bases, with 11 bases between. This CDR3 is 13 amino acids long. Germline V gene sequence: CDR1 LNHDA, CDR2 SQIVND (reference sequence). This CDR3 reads CASRWGSAGELFF. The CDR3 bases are TGTGCCAGTAGATGGGGTAGCGCCGGGGAGCTGTTTTTT.

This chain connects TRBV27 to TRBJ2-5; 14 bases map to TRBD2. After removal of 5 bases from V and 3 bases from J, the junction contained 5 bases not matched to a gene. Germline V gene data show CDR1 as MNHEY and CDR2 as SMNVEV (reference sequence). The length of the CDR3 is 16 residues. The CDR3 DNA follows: TGTGCCAGCAGTCGTCCGACTAGCGGGGGGGAAGAGACCCAGTACTTC. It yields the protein CASSRPTSGGEETQYF.

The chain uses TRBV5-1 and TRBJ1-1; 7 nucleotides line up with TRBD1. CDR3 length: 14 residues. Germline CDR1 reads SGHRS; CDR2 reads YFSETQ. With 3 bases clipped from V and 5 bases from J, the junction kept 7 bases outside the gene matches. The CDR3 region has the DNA TGCGCCAGCAGCTCGCAGGGGGTAGGAACTGAAGCTTTCTTT. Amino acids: CASSSQGVGTEAFF.

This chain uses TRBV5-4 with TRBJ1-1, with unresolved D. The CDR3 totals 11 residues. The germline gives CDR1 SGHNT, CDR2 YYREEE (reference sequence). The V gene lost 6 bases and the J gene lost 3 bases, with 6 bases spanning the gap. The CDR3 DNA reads TGTGCCAGCACCCGGGACACTGAAGCTTTCTTT. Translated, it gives CASTRDTEAFF.

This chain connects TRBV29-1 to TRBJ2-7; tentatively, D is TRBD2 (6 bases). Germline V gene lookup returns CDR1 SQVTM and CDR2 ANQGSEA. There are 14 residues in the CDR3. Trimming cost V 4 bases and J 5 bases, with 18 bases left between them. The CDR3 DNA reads TGCAGCGTTGGAGTCGGGGCTAGCGCAAACGAGCAGTACTTC. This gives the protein CSVGVGASANEQYF.

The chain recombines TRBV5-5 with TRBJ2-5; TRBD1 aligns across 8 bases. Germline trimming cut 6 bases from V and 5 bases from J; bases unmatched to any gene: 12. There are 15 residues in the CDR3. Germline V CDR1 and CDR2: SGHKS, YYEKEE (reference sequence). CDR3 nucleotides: TGTGCCAGCACCGCGATTAAGGACAGGGTGGAGACCCAGTACTTC. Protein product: CASTAIKDRVETQYF.

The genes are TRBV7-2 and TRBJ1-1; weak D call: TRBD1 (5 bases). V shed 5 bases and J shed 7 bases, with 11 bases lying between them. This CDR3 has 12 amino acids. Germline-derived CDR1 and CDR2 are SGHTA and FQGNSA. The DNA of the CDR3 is TGTGCCAGCAGCCACGGTGACAGTGAAGCTTTCTTT. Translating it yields CASSHGDSEAFF.

Here the CDR3 reads CASSTDRQETQYF. The CDR3 nucleotides are TGTGCCAGCAGCACAGACAGGCAAGAGACCCAGTACTTC. V is TRBV7-2 and J is TRBJ2-5; perhaps TRBD1 as D (6 bases). From germline, CDR1 is SGHTA and CDR2 FQGNSA. Trimming shortened V by 5 bases and J by 2 bases, and 9 bases separated the two germline ends. The CDR3 is 13 amino acids.

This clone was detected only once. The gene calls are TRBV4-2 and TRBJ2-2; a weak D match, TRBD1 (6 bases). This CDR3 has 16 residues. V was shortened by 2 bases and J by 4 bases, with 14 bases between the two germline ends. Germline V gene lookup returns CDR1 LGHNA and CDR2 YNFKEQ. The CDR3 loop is CASSQYNRVGTGELFF. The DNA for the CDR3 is TGTGCCAGCAGCCAATATAACAGGGTTGGCACCGGGGAGCTGTTTTTT.

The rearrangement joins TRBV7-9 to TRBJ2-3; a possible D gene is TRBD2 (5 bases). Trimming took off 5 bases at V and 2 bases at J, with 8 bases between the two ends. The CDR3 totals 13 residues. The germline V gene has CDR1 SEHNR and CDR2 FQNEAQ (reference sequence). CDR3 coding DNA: TGTGCCAGCAGCCACCGGGACACAGATACGCAGTATTTT. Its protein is CASSHRDTDTQYF.

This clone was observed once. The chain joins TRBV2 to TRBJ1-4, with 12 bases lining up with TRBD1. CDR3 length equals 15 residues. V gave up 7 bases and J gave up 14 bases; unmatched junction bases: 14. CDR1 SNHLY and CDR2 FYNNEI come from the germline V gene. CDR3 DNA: TGTGCCAGCATGGGACAGGGGGCGGAAGTTCTGAGGCTGTTTTTT. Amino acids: CASMGQGAEVLRLFF.

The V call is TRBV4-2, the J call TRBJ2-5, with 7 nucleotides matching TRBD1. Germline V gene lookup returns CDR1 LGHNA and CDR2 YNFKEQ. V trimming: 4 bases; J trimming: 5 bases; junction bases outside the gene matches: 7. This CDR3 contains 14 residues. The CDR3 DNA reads TGTGCCAGCAGCCTATCGGACAGGAAGGAGACCCAGTACTTC. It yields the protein CASSLSDRKETQYF.

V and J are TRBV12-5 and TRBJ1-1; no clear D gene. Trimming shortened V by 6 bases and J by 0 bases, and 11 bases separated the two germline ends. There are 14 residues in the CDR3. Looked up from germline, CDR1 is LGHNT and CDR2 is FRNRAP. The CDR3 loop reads CASGPSYMNTEAFF. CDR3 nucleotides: TGTGCTAGTGGCCCCTCTTACATGAACACTGAAGCTTTCTTT. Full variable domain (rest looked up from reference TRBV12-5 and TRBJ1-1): DARVTQTPRHKVTEMGQEVTMRCQPILGHNTVFWYRQTMMQGLELLAYFRNRAPLDDSGMPKDRFSAEMPDATLATLKIQPSEPRDSAVYFCASGPSYMNTEAFFGQGTRLTVV.

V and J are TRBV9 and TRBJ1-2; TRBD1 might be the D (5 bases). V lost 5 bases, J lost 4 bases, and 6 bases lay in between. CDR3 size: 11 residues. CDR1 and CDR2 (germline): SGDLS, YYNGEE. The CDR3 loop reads CASRDTYGYTF. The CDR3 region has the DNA TGTGCCAGCAGGGACACCTATGGCTACACCTTC.

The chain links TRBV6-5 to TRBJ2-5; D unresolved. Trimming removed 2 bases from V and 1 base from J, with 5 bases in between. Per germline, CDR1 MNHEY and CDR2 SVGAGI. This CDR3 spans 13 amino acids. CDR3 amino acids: CASSYGLQETQYF. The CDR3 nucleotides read TGTGCCAGCAGTTACGGCCTCCAAGAGACCCAGTACTTC.

The CDR3: CASSLEGQGITGELFF. For the CDR3, the DNA is TGTGCCAGCAGCTTGGAGGGTCAGGGGATCACCGGGGAGCTGTTTTTT. The V gene is TRBV5-4, the J gene TRBJ2-2; D perhaps matches TRBD1 (6 bases). The V and J ends lost 0 bases and 4 bases respectively, with 13 bases between them. Germline values: CDR1 SGHNT, CDR2 YYREEE (reference sequence). The CDR3 has 16 amino acids.

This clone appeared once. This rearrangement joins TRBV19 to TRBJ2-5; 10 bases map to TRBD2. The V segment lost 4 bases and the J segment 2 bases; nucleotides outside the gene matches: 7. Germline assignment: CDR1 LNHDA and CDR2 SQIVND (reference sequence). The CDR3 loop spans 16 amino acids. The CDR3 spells CASSTPGLADQETQYF. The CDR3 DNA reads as TGTGCCAGTAGTACCCCCGGACTAGCGGATCAAGAGACCCAGTACTTC.

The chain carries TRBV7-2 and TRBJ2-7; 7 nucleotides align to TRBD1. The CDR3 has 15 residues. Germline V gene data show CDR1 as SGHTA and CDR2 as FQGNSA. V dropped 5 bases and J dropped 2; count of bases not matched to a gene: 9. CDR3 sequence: CASSPTTGTAYEQYF. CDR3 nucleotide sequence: TGTGCCAGCAGCCCCACGACAGGGACGGCCTACGAGCAGTACTTC.

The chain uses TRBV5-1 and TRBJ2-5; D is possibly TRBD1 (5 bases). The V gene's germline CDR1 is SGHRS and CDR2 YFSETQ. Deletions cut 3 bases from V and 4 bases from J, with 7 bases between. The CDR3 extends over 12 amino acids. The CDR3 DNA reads TGCGCCAGCAGCTCCAGGGTAGAGACCCAGTACTTC. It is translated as CASSSRVETQYF.

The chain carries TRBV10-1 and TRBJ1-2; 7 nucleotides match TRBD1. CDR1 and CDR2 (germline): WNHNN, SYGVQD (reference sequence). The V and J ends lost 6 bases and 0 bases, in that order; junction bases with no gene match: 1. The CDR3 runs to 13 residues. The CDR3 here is CASRTGANYGYTF. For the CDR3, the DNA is TGCGCCAGCAGAACAGGGGCTAACTATGGCTACACCTTC.

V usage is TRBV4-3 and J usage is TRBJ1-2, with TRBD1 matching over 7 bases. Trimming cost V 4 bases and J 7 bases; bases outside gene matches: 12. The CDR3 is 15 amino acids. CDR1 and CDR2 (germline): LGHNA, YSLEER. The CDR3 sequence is CASSLSGGKSFGYTF. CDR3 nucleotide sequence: TGCGCCAGCAGCCTATCAGGGGGGAAATCGTTTGGCTACACCTTC.

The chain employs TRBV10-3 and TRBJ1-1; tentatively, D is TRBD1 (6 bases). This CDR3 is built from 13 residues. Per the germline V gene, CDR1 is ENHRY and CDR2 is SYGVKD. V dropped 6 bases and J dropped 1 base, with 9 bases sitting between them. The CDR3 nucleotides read TGTGCCATCAGCATGGACAGGAACACTGAAGCTTTCTTT. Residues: CAISMDRNTEAFF.

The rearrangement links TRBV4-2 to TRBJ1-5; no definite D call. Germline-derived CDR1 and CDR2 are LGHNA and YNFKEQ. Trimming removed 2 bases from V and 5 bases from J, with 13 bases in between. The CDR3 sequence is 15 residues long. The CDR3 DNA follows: TGTGCCAGCAGCCAATCACCGGCCGGAGATCAGCCCCAGCATTTT. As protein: CASSQSPAGDQPQHF.

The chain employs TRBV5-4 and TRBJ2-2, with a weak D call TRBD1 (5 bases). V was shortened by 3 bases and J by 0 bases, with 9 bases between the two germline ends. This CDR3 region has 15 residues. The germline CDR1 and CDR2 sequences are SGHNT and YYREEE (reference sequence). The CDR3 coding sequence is TGTGCCAGCAGCTCCCGACAGTCGAACACCGGGGAGCTGTTTTTT. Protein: CASSSRQSNTGELFF.

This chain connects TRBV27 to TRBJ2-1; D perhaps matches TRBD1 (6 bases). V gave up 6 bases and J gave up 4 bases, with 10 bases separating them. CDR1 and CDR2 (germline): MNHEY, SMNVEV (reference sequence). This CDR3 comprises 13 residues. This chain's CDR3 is CASRQGPYNEQFF. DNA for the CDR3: TGTGCCAGCAGACAGGGACCGTACAATGAGCAGTTCTTC.

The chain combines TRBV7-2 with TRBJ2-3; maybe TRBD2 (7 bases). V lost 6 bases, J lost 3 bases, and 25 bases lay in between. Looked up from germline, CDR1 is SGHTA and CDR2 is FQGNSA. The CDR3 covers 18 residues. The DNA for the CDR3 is TGTGCCAGCAGTCCTACTTCGTGGGGGGGCCTATATACAGATACGCAGTATTTT. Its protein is CASSPTSWGGLYTDTQYF.

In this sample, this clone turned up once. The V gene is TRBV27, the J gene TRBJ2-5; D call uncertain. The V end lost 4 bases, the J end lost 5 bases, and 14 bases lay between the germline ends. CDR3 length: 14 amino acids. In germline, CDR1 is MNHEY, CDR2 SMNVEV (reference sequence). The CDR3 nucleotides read TGTGCCAGCAGTTCCGCGGCCCTCCGGGAGACCCAGTACTTC. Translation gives CASSSAALRETQYF.

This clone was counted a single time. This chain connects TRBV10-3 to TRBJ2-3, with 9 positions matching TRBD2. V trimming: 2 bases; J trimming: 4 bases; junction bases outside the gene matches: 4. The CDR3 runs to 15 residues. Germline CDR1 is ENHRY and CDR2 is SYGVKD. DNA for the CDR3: TGTGCCATCAGTGAGCGGGCGGGGGGGCCAGATACGCAGTATTTT. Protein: CAISERAGGPDTQYF.

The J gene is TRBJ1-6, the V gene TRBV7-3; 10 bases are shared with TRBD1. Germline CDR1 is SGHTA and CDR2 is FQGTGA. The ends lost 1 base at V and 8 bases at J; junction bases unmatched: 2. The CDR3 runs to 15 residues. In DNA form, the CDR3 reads TGTGCCAGCAGCTTAATAGGGACAGGGGATTCACCCCTCCACTTT. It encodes CASSLIGTGDSPLHF.